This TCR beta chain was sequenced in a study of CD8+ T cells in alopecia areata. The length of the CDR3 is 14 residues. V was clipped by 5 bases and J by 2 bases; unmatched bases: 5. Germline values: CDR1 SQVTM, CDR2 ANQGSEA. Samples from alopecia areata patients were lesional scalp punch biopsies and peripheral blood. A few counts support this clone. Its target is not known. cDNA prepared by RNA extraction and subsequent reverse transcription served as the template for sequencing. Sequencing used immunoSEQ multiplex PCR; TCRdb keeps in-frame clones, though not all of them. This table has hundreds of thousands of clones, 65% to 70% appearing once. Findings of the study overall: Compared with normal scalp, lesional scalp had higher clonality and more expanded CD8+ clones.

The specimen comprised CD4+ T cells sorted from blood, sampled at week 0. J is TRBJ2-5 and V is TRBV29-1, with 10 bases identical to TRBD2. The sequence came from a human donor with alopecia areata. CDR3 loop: CSVLLAGGQETQYF. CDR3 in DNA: TGCAGCGTTCTTTTAGCGGGGGGACAAGAGACCCAGTACTTC.